Shown below are 8 T cell receptor beta chains from a single sample sequenced in a study of T cells in Graves' hyperthyroidism and ophthalmopathy. Amplification of TCR beta CDR3 regions used RNA as the template. TCR CDR3 regions were first amplified by RT-PCR with HTBI primers. TCRdb re-analysed the multiplex PCR reads in MiXCR, keeping a single row per CDR3 protein. Of 350,000 to 400,000 distinct CDR3 sequences in the sample, about 15% were seen once. Sequencing was carried out using blood. Receptor source: a woman aged 60-75 years with Graves' hyperthyroidism.

Concerning this clonotype itself: A much more abundant neighbour one base away suggests this may be a read error. The chain's CDR3 is CSVRAARDAGELFF. Here the CDR3 DNA reads TGCAGTGTTAGAGCGGCGAGAGACGCCGGGGAGCTGTTTTTT. The chain links TRBV20-1 to TRBJ2-2, with D perhaps matching TRBD2 (5 bases). CDR1 and CDR2 (germline): DFQATT, SNEGSKA (reference sequence). CDR3 length: 14 residues.

To note about this clonotype: It may be a read error: a sequence one base away is much more abundant. This chain joins TRBV20-1 and TRBJ2-1, with 10 bases fitting TRBD2. The CDR3 extends over 15 amino acids. From germline, CDR1 is DFQATT and CDR2 SNEGSKA (reference sequence). Trimming cost V 5 bases and J 6 bases; bases outside gene matches: 10. The CDR3 nucleotides read TGCAGTGCTGAACCCGGGACTAGCGAATCCAATGAGCAGTTCTTC. It codes for CSAEPGTSESNEQFF.

A few counts support this clonotype. The chain couples TRBV20-1 to TRBJ1-6; D gene unclear. Between the trimmed V and J ends, which lost 1 base and 7 bases, there was a span of 17 bases. Germline values: CDR1 DFQATT, CDR2 SNEGSKA (reference sequence). The CDR3 consists of 16 residues. The CDR3 sequence is CSARAPTGVGNSPLHF. CDR3 coding DNA: TGCAGTGCTAGAGCCCCCACCGGGGTGGGCAATTCACCCCTCCACTTT.

This clonotype came up a few times. The rearrangement uses TRBV5-1 and TRBJ2-5, with 11 bases matching TRBD2. The germline CDR1 and CDR2 sequences are SGHRS and YFSETQ. Trimming at V came to 0 bases and at J to 5 bases, leaving 6 bases not matched to a gene. This CDR3 is built from 16 residues. The CDR3 loop is CASSLELAGGPETQYF. CDR3 coding DNA: TGCGCCAGCAGCTTGGAATTAGCGGGAGGGCCTGAGACCCAGTACTTC.

The gene calls are TRBV12-3 or TRBV12-4 and TRBJ2-5; 12 bases fit TRBD1. This CDR3 contains 13 residues. The V and J ends lost 8 bases and 4 bases, in that order; junction bases with no gene match: 2. The CDR3 DNA follows: TGTGCCAGCTGGGGACAGGGGGCAGAGACCCAGTACTTC. Amino acids: CASWGQGAETQYF.

This clonotype has at least ten counts. V gene TRBV6-5 combines with J gene TRBJ2-5; 10 bases line up with TRBD1. The germline V gene has CDR1 MNHEY and CDR2 SVGAGI. The trim removed 2 bases at V and 5 bases at J, leaving 8 bases unmatched. This CDR3 is built from 16 residues. In DNA, the CDR3 is TGTGCCAGCAGTTACCTCGGGACAGGGGACGGGGAGACCCAGTACTTC. Protein product: CASSYLGTGDGETQYF.

This clonotype has more than one count but fewer than ten. Here the CDR3 reads CASSKRSTESGSPLHF. CDR3 DNA: TGTGCCAGCAGTAAAAGATCGACAGAAAGTGGCTCACCCCTCCACTTT. The chain is built from TRBV13 and TRBJ1-6; D may be TRBD1 (5 bases). This CDR3 is 16 amino acids long. Germline assignment: CDR1 PRHDT and CDR2 FYEKMQ (reference sequence). Between the trimmed V and J ends, which lost 6 bases and 10 bases, there was a span of 22 bases.

This clonotype was seen repeatedly, ten times or more. This chain links TRBV20-1 with TRBJ2-3; 7 bases are shared with TRBD1. This CDR3 is built from 14 residues. Unmatched junction bases numbered 3, after V lost 1 base and J lost 2 bases. Germline values: CDR1 DFQATT, CDR2 SNEGSKA (reference sequence). The CDR3 region has the DNA TGCAGTGCTAGAGGGACAGGCTTCACAGATACGCAGTATTTT. As protein: CSARGTGFTDTQYF.